The 17 T cell receptor beta chains given below trace back to one sample, sequenced in a study of neoadjuvant anti-PD-1 for oral cavity cancer. This sample's time point: after neoadjuvant nivolumab, at surgical resection. Method: immunoSEQ multiplex PCR; TCRdb's copy keeps in-frame clones and lacks some. The sample shows over 65,000 clones, 85% to 90% of them seen only once. Sequenced material: PBMCs, taken after nivolumab (anti-PD-1) treatment. The receptors here all came from a person aged 35 to 85 with oral cavity squamous cell carcinoma.

The chain has TRBV5-1 and TRBJ2-5, with TRBD2 matching 10 bases. Looked up from germline, CDR1 is SGHRS and CDR2 is YFSETQ. V shed 1 base, J shed 4 bases, and the junction held 4 bases outside the gene matches. The CDR3 loop spans 15 amino acids. The CDR3 region is CASSLSSGGLETQYF. The CDR3 DNA is TGCGCCAGCAGCTTGAGTAGCGGGGGGCTAGAGACCCAGTACTTC.

The rearrangement uses TRBV2 and TRBJ2-3; D is unclear. CDR1 and CDR2 from the germline V gene are SNHLY and FYNNEI. The CDR3 covers 15 residues. Trimming cost V 0 bases and J 0 bases, with 7 bases left between them. The CDR3 DNA reads as TGTGCCAGCAGTGAAGCACTGACTAGCACAGATACGCAGTATTTT. Amino acids: CASSEALTSTDTQYF. Full variable domain (missing parts from reference TRBV2 and TRBJ2-3): EPEVTQTPSHQVTQMGQEVILRCVPISNHLYFYWYRQILGQKVEFLVSFYNNEISEKSEIFDDQFSVERPDGSNFTLKIRSTKLEDSAMYFCASSEALTSTDTQYFGPGTRLTVL.

The J gene is TRBJ1-2, the V gene TRBV6-5, with D tentatively TRBD1 (5 bases). V gave up 6 bases and J gave up 1 base, with 9 bases separating them. The CDR3 is 13 residues long. CDR1 and CDR2 from the germline V gene are MNHEY and SVGAGI. CDR3 bases: TGTGCCAGCAGACAGGCTCTTAACTATGGCTACACCTTC. Its translation: CASRQALNYGYTF.

The chain uses TRBV2 and TRBJ2-1; 10 bases match TRBD2. The CDR3 loop spans 16 amino acids. CDR1 is SNHLY and CDR2 is FYNNEI in the germline V gene. V shed 6 bases and J 4 bases; nucleotides not matched to a gene: 9. The CDR3: CASRPTTSGPYNEQFF. For the CDR3, the DNA is TGTGCCAGCAGGCCTACGACTAGCGGGCCTTACAATGAGCAGTTCTTC.

This clone was seen a single time. V usage is TRBV30 and J usage is TRBJ1-2, with TRBD1 identical over 7 bases. The CDR3 consists of 14 residues. In germline, CDR1 is GTSNPN, CDR2 SVGIG (reference sequence). V lost 4 bases, J lost 3 bases, and 8 bases stayed unmatched. CDR3 sequence (DNA): TGTGCCTGGAAGAGCAACAGGGGATACTATGGCTACACCTTC. It codes for CAWKSNRGYYGYTF.

V gene TRBV6-5 combines with J gene TRBJ2-7; possible D gene TRBD1, 5 bases. Per the germline V gene, CDR1 is MNHEY and CDR2 is SVGAGI. This CDR3 is 13 amino acids long. With 8 bases removed from V and 3 bases from J, the gap between germline ends came to 14 bases. The CDR3 DNA sequence: TGTGCCAGCTCTTGGGGCCAGATCTACGAGCAGTACTTC. As protein: CASSWGQIYEQYF.

The chain joins TRBV19 to TRBJ1-1; possibly TRBD1 for D (6 bases). The CDR3 extends over 13 amino acids. CDR1 is LNHDA, CDR2 SQIVND, per germline (reference sequence). Trimming pared 10 bases from V and 4 bases from J, leaving 16 bases between. The CDR3 coding sequence is TGTGCCACTACAGGGTTTAAGGGCACTGAAGCTTTCTTT. Protein product: CATTGFKGTEAFF.

This sequence joins TRBV5-1 and TRBJ2-1; 10 bases agree with TRBD1. CDR1 is SGHRS, CDR2 YFSETQ, per germline. The J segment lost 5 bases and the V segment lost 4 bases, leaving 9 bases of the junction unmatched. The length of the CDR3 is 16 residues. In nucleotides, the CDR3 is TGCGCCAGCAGCAGCATGGGGACAGGGGCGAACAATGAGCAGTTCTTC. Its protein product is CASSSMGTGANNEQFF.

The chain couples TRBV7-9 to TRBJ1-2; D uncertain. This CDR3 has 16 residues. The V and J ends lost 1 base and 1 base respectively, with 13 bases between them. Germline V CDR1 and CDR2: SEHNR, FQNEAQ (reference sequence). CDR3 bases: TGTGCCAGCAGCTTAGTTCCCCCGGAGTATAACTATGGCTACACCTTC. It encodes CASSLVPPEYNYGYTF.

V and J are TRBV27 and TRBJ1-2; D uncertain. Germline loops: CDR1 MNHEY, CDR2 SMNVEV (reference sequence). There are 15 residues in the CDR3. Trimming left V 2 bases short and J 3 bases short, with 13 bases between. As DNA, the CDR3 is TGTGCCAGCAGTTTACTGGGCAGTGATTACTATGGCTACACCTTC. Protein sequence: CASSLLGSDYYGYTF.

This clone was counted a few times. CDR3 nucleotide sequence: TGCAGCGTTGTGCAACAGGGGGCCGGCTATGGCTACACCTTC. It specifies CSVVQQGAGYGYTF. The chain carries TRBV29-1 and TRBJ1-2; TRBD1 matches 9 bases. CDR3 length: 14 amino acids. The trim removed 4 bases at V and 4 bases at J, leaving 7 bases unmatched. CDR1 and CDR2 (germline): SQVTM, ANQGSEA.

This chain connects TRBV11-2 to TRBJ1-1, with 7 bases that match TRBD1. Germline CDR1 reads SGHAT; CDR2 reads FQNNGV. V dropped 5 bases and J dropped 10; count of bases not matched to a gene: 4. The CDR3 is made up of 11 amino acids. Here the CDR3 reads CASSLRGRAFF. For the CDR3, the DNA is TGTGCCAGCAGCCTCAGGGGGAGAGCTTTCTTT.

Only a few counts were recorded for this clone. This chain joins TRBV5-6 and TRBJ1-1; D is possibly TRBD1 (6 bases). The CDR3 totals 14 residues. V lost 4 bases to trimming and J lost 7 bases, with 17 bases between them. Germline assignment: CDR1 SGHDT and CDR2 YYEEEE. Here the CDR3 DNA reads TGTGCCAGCAGCGGCCCGGGAGGGGGTAGTGAAGCTTTCTTT. As protein: CASSGPGGGSEAFF.

The rearrangement uses TRBV2 and TRBJ1-4, with no clear D. Germline CDR1 SNHLY, CDR2 FYNNEI. V was trimmed by 6 bases and J by 0 bases, leaving 8 bases between them. The CDR3 has 14 amino acids. CDR3 amino acids: CASRLGSTNEKLFF. CDR3 nucleotide sequence: TGTGCCAGCAGGCTGGGTTCAACTAATGAAAAACTGTTTTTT.

The chain uses TRBV12-5 and TRBJ1-1; no clear D. Per germline, CDR1 LGHNT and CDR2 FRNRAP. The CDR3 runs to 13 residues. With 7 bases removed from V and 1 base from J, the gap between germline ends came to 10 bases. CDR3 region: CASVRDSNTEAFF. CDR3 DNA sequence: TGTGCTAGTGTGAGAGATTCGAACACTGAAGCTTTCTTT.

V gene TRBV10-3 combines with J gene TRBJ2-7, with D unresolved. Trimming removed 2 bases from V and 3 bases from J, with 14 bases in between. The CDR3 runs 15 residues. CDR1 and CDR2 from the germline V gene are ENHRY and SYGVKD. The CDR3 DNA follows: TGTGCCATCAGTGAGGGTGGCAGGTCCAGCTACGAGCAGTACTTC. It encodes CAISEGGRSSYEQYF.

The CDR3 loop is CASSLSKGAQPQHF. CDR3 nucleotide sequence: TGTGCCAGCAGCTTGTCAAAGGGAGCTCAGCCCCAGCATTTT. This rearrangement joins TRBV13 to TRBJ1-5; D not resolved. CDR3 size: 14 residues. CDR1 is PRHDT, CDR2 FYEKMQ, per germline (reference sequence). Trimming took 3 bases from V and 6 from J, leaving 12 bases between them. The entire variable domain, with the rest obtained from reference TRBV13 and TRBJ1-5, is as follows: AAGVIQSPRHLIKEKRETATLKCYPIPRHDTVYWYQQGPGQDPQFLISFYEKMQSDKGSIPDRFSAQQFSDYHSELNMSSLELGDSALYFCASSLSKGAQPQHFGDGTRLSIL.